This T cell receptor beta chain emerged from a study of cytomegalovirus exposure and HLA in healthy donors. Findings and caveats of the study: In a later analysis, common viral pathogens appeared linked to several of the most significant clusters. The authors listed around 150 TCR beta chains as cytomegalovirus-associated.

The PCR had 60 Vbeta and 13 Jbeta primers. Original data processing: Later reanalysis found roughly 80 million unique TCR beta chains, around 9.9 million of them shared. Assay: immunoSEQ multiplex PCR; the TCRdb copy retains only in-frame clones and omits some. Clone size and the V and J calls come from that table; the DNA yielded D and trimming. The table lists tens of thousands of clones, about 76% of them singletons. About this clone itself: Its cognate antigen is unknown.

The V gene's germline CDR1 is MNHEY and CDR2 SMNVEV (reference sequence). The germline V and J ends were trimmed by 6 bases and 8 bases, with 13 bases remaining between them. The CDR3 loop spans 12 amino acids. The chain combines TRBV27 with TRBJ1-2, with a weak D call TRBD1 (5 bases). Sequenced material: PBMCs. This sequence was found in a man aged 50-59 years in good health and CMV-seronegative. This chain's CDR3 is CASSHPGGGYTF. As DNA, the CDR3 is TGTGCCAGCAGCCACCCGGGGGGGGGCTACACCTTC.